This T cell receptor beta chain emerged from a study of blood T cell repertoires in COVID-19. Authors' methods: Scientists estimated how many nucleated cells there were by amplifying reference gene primers. Method: immunoSEQ multiplex PCR; TCRdb's copy keeps in-frame clones and lacks some. V and J calls and clone size are those listed in that table; D and trimming were worked out from the DNA. The table has 52,000 or so clones, about 88% seen once. Deletions cut 0 bases from V and 6 bases from J, with 12 bases between. The germline CDR1 and CDR2 sequences are MNHEY and SMNVEV (reference sequence). The CDR3 extends over 15 amino acids.

The clonotype comes from a man in his 60s with active COVID-19. The V call is TRBV27, the J call TRBJ1-5; D is uncertain. The sequencing input was peripheral blood. CDR3 protein: CASSLSWGRGQPQHF. In DNA, the CDR3 is TGTGCCAGCAGTTTATCGTGGGGTCGGGGTCAGCCCCAGCATTTT.